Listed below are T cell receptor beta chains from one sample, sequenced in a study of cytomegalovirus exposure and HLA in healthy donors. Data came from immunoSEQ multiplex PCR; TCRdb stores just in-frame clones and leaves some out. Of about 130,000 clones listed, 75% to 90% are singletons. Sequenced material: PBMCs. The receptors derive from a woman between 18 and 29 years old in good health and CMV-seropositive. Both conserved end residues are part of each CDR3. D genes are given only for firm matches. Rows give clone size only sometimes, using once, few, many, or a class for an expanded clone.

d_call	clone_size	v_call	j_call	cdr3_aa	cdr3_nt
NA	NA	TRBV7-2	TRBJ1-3	CASSFDRLSGNTIYF	TGTGCCAGCAGCTTCGACAGGTTATCTGGAAACACCATATATTTT
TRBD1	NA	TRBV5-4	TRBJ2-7	CASSIEDRTPYF	TGTGCCAGCAGCATTGAGGACAGGACCCCGTACTTC
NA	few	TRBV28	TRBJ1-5	CASSTRPRVRRQQPQHF	TGTGCCAGCAGTACCCGCCCCCGGGTGAGGCGTCAACAGCCCCAGCATTTT
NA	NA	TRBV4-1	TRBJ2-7	CASSQVRGEQYF	TGCGCCAGCAGCCAAGTCAGGGGCGAGCAGTACTTC
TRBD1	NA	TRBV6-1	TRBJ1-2	CASSEGAGGLSNYGYTF	TGTGCCAGCAGTGAAGGGGCAGGGGGATTATCTAACTATGGCTACACCTTC
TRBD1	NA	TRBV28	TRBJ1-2	CASSTGGDNYGYTF	TGTGCCAGCAGTACAGGGGGCGATAACTATGGCTACACCTTC
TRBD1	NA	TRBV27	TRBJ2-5	CASNSGQGQETQYF	TGTGCCAGCAATTCCGGACAGGGCCAAGAGACCCAGTACTTC
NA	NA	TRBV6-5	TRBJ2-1	CASSLPRSNEQFF	TGTGCCAGCAGTCTCCCGAGAAGCAATGAGCAGTTCTTC
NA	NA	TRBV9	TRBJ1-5	CASSVGGLGNQPQHF	TGTGCCAGCAGCGTAGGAGGGTTGGGCAATCAGCCCCAGCATTTT
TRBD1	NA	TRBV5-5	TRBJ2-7	CASSATGDRNYEQYF	TGTGCCAGCAGCGCGACAGGGGATCGGAACTACGAGCAGTACTTC
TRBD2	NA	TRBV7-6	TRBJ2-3	CASSLVEHMLGLAGGPDTQYF	TGTGCCAGCAGCTTAGTAGAGCATATGTTGGGACTAGCGGGGGGGCCGGATACGCAGTATTTT
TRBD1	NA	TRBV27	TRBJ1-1	CASSLSTGPNTEAFF	TGTGCCAGCAGTTTATCGACAGGGCCGAACACTGAAGCTTTCTTT
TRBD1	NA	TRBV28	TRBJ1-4	CASSTGTGANEKLFF	TGTGCCAGCAGTACGGGGACAGGGGCTAATGAAAAACTGTTTTTT
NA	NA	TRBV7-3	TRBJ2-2	CASSLTGTKNTGELFF	TGTGCCAGCAGCCTGACCGGGACAAAGAACACCGGGGAGCTGTTTTTT
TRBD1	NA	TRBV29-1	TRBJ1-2	CSVPLQGSYGYTF	TGCAGCGTCCCCCTACAGGGGTCCTATGGCTACACCTTC
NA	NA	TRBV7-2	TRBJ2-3	CASSLARLKRVSTDTQYF	TGTGCCAGCAGCTTAGCCCGCCTCAAGCGGGTCAGCACAGATACGCAGTATTTT
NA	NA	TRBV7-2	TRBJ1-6	CASSRSGGRSYNSPLHF	TGTGCCAGCAGCCGCTCTGGGGGCAGGTCCTATAATTCACCCCTCCACTTT
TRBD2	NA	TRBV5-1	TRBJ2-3	CASSTGLAGGTTDTQYF	TGCGCCAGCAGCACCGGACTAGCGGGGGGTACGACAGATACGCAGTATTTT
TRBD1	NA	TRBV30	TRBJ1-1	CAWNTGGDTEAFF	TGTGCCTGGAATACAGGGGGTGACACTGAAGCTTTCTTT
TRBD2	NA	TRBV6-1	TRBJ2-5	CASSWGGYEETQYF	TGTGCCAGCAGCTGGGGGGGGTATGAAGAGACCCAGTACTTC
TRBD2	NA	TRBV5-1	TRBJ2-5	CASSPGRAGGRETQYF	TGCGCCAGCAGCCCAGGGAGAGCGGGGGGGCGCGAGACCCAGTACTTC
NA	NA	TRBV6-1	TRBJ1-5	CASSEYVNQPQHF	TGTGCCAGCAGTGAATATGTAAATCAGCCCCAGCATTTT
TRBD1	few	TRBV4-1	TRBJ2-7	CASSPQGQFHEQYF	TGCGCCAGCAGCCCGCAGGGACAGTTCCACGAGCAGTACTTC
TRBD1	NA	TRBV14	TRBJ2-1	CASSQRTGSLNEQFF	TGTGCCAGCAGCCAGAGGACAGGGAGTCTCAATGAGCAGTTCTTC
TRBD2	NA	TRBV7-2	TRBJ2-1	CASSKTSGPYNEQFF	TGTGCCAGCAGCAAGACTAGCGGACCCTACAATGAGCAGTTCTTC
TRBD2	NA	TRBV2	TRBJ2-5	CASSRGLAGASSQYF	TGTGCCAGCAGCCGCGGACTAGCGGGGGCTTCGTCCCAGTACTTC
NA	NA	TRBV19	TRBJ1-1	CASSIDGSGDTEAFF	TGTGCCAGTAGTATAGACGGGAGTGGGGACACTGAAGCTTTCTTT
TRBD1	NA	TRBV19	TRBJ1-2	CATNRLTGGVYGYTF	TGTGCCACCAACCGACTGACAGGGGGCGTCTATGGCTACACCTTC
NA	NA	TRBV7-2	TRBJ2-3	CASSPPGTQYF	TGTGCCAGCAGCCCCCCCGGTACGCAGTATTTT
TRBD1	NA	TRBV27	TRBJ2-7	CASSPGTGGEGPSYEQYF	TGTGCCAGCAGTCCCGGGACAGGGGGCGAGGGACCTTCCTACGAGCAGTACTTC
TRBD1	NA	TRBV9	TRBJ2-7	CASSPPGGYEQYF	TGTGCCAGCAGCCCCCCAGGGGGCTACGAGCAGTACTTC
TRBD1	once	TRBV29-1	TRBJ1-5	CSVGTDYSNQPQHF	TGCAGCGTCGGGACAGATTATAGCAATCAGCCCCAGCATTTT
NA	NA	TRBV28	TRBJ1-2	CASSAAGGRLGYTF	TGTGCCAGCAGCGCCGCGGGGGGGCGCCTTGGCTACACCTTC
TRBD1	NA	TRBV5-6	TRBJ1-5	CASSPSGTGIQPQHF	TGTGCCAGCAGTCCCTCCGGGACAGGGATTCAGCCCCAGCATTTT
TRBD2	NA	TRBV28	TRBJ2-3	CASNLPGLAGPQADTQYF	TGTGCCAGCAATCTACCGGGACTAGCGGGACCCCAGGCAGATACGCAGTATTTT
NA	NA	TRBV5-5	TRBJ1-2	CASSLAGGGTNYGYTF	TGTGCCAGCAGCTTGGCTGGCGGCGGAACTAACTATGGCTACACCTTC
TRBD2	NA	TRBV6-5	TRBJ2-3	CASKNSGGTDTQYF	TGTGCCAGCAAAAATAGCGGGGGCACAGATACGCAGTATTTT
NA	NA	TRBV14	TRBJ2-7	CASSQRGAVGEQYF	TGTGCCAGCAGCCAGCGTGGGGCGGTCGGCGAGCAGTACTTC
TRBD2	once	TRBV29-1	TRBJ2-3	CSVERGTSGDTDTQYF	TGCAGCGTTGAAAGGGGGACTAGCGGGGACACAGATACGCAGTATTTT
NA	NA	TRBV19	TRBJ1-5	CASKENIGHQPQHF	TGTGCCAGTAAAGAAAATATTGGCCATCAGCCCCAGCATTTT
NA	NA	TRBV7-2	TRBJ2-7	CASSLWVGGNYEQYF	TGTGCCAGCAGCTTATGGGTGGGGGGTAATTACGAGCAGTACTTC
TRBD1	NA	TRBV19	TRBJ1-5	CATKTGGQPQHF	TGTGCCACTAAGACAGGGGGTCAGCCCCAGCATTTT
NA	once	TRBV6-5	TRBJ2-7	CASRAGSSEQYF	TGTGCCAGCCGGGCAGGGTCGAGCGAGCAGTACTTC
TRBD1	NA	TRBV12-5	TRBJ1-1	CASGLQGFTEAFF	TGTGCTAGTGGCTTACAGGGGTTCACTGAAGCTTTCTTT
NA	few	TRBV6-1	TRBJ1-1	CASSDRENTEAFF	TGTGCCAGCAGTGACAGGGAGAACACTGAAGCTTTCTTT
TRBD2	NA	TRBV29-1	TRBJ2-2	CSVSGTSGGLNTGELFF	TGCAGCGTTTCCGGGACTAGCGGGGGCCTGAACACCGGGGAGCTGTTTTTT
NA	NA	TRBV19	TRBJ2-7	CASSPDTGAYAYEQYF	TGTGCCAGTAGCCCGGACACGGGAGCATATGCCTACGAGCAGTACTTC
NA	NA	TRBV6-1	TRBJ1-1	CASSEVRSQGAFF	TGTGCCAGCAGTGAAGTCCGGAGTCAGGGAGCTTTCTTT
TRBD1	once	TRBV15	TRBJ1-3	CATSSPPDRIGNTIYF	TGTGCCACCAGCAGTCCCCCGGACAGGATTGGAAACACCATATATTTT
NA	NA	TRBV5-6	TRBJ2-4	CASSPFDQVAKNIQYF	TGTGCCAGCAGCCCCTTTGATCAGGTAGCCAAAAACATTCAGTACTTC
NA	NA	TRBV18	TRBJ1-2	CASSPPITDYGYTF	TGTGCCAGCTCACCACCGATCACAGACTATGGCTACACCTTC
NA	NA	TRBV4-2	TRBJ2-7	CASSQAGEGYEQYF	TGTGCCAGCAGCCAAGCAGGGGAGGGCTACGAGCAGTACTTC
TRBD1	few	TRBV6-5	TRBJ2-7	CASSYLGTGIHEQYF	TGTGCCAGCAGTTACCTCGGGACAGGGATCCACGAGCAGTACTTC
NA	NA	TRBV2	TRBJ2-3	CASSVHNTQYF	TGTGCCAGCAGTGTACATAATACGCAGTATTTT
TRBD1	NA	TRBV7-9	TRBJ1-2	CASSMTGGGNYGYTF	TGTGCCAGCAGCATGACAGGGGGAGGGAACTATGGCTACACCTTC
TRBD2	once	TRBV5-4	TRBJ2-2	CASSLYGGGATGELFF	TGTGCCAGCAGCTTGTACGGCGGGGGGGCCACCGGGGAGCTGTTTTTT